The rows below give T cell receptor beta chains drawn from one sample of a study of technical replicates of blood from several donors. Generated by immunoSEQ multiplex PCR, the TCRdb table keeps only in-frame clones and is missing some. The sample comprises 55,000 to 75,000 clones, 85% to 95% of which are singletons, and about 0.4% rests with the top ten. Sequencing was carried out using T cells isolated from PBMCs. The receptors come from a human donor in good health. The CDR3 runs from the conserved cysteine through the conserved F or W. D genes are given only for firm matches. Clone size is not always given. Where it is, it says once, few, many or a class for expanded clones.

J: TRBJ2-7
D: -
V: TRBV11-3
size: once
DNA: TGTGCCAGCAGCCCCAGGGATAGAGTGGGCGAGCAGTACTTC
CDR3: CASSPRDRVGEQYF

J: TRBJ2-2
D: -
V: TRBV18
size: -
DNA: TGTGCCAGCTCACCCGGTACCACCGGGGAGCTGTTTTTT
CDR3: CASSPGTTGELFF

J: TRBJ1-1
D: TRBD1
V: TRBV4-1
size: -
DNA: TGCGCCAGCAGCCAGACGACAGGGGGTAACACTGAAGCTTTCTTT
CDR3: CASSQTTGGNTEAFF

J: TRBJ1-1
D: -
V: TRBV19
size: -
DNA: TGTGCCAGTAAAGGCGGCCGCGAGGGAGCTTTCTTT
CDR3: CASKGGREGAFF

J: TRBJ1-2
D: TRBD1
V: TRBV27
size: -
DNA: TGTGCCAGCAGTGCCCCCGGGACAGACTATGGCTACACCTTC
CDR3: CASSAPGTDYGYTF

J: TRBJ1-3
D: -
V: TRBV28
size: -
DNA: TGTGCCAGCACCTTCTTCCGGGAAAGTGGAAACACCATATATTTT
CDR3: CASTFFRESGNTIYF

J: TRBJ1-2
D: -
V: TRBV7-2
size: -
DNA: TGTGCCAGCAGGGGGGCAGATAACTATGGCTACACCTTC
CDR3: CASRGADNYGYTF

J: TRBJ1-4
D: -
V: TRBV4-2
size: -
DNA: TGTGCCAGCAGCCTGAGTTCGGTGGGAGAAGCAACTAATGAAAAACTGTTTTTT
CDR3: CASSLSSVGEATNEKLFF

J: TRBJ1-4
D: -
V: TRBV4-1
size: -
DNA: TGCGCCAGCAGCCAAGATCGGAGGCCGGGTGAAAAACTGTTTTTT
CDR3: CASSQDRRPGEKLFF

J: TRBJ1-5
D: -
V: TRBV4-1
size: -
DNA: TGCGCCAGCAGCCAAGATCTTGGACAGCGGAATCAGCCCCAGCATTTT
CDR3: CASSQDLGQRNQPQHF

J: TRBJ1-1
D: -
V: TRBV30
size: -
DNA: TGTGCCTGGAGTGTTGAAAGCTACACTGAAGCTTTCTTT
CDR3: CAWSVESYTEAFF

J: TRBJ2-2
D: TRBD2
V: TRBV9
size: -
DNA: TGTGCCAGCAGCGTAACCGGGGGGTTGAACACCGGGGAGCTGTTTTTT
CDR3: CASSVTGGLNTGELFF

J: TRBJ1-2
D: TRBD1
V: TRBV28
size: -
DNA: TGTGCCAGCAGCTGGGTCAGGGGGGACTATGGCTACACCTTC
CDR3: CASSWVRGDYGYTF

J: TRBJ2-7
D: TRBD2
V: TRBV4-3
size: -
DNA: TGCGCCAGCAGCCCCGGGACTAGCGGCTACGAGCAGTACTTC
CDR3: CASSPGTSGYEQYF

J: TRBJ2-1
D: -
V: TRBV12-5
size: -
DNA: TGTGCTAGTGCCCTAGCTGGATTTGAGCAGTTCTTC
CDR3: CASALAGFEQFF

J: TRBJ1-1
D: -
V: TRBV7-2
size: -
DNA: TGTGCCAGCAGCCTAAACCGGGACAATGAAGCTTTCTTT
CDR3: CASSLNRDNEAFF

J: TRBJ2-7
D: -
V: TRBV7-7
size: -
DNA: TGTGCTAGCAGCTTAAGTTGGGCAGCGAATCCGACTACCTACGAGCAGTACTTC
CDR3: CASSLSWAANPTTYEQYF

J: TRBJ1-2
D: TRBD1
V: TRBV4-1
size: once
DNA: TGCGCCAGCAGCCAAGAGAATCCCGGGACAGGGGACGGCTACACCTTC
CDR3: CASSQENPGTGDGYTF

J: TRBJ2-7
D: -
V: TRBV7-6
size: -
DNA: TGTGCCAGCAGCTTAGCGGGAGGCGCCTACGAGCAGTACTTC
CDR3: CASSLAGGAYEQYF

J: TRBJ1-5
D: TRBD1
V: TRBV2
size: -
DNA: TGTGCCAGCACAAACAGGGGACATCAGCCCCAGCATTTT
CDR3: CASTNRGHQPQHF

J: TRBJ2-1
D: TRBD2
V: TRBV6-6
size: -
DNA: TGTGCCAGCAGTTACCCAAGCGGGATTTATGAGCAGTTCTTC
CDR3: CASSYPSGIYEQFF

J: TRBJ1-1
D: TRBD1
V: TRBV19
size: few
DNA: TGTGCCAGTAGACTGACAGGGGGAAACTCTGAAGCTTTCTTT
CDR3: CASRLTGGNSEAFF